Listed here are 4 T cell receptor beta chains from one sample, sequenced in a study of blood T cell repertoires in COVID-19. TCRdb's table, derived via immunoSEQ multiplex PCR, lists solely in-frame clones and lacks some. The sample has about 470,000 clones; 75% to 90% are singletons. The sequenced sample consisted of PBMCs or T cells enriched from blood (not recorded which). These receptors were collected from a woman aged 18-29 years who had recovered from COVID-19.

The chain joins TRBV11-2 to TRBJ2-3; D remains unclear. This CDR3 has 14 amino acids. Germline-derived CDR1 and CDR2 are SGHAT and FQNNGV. Trimming shortened V by 3 bases and J by 2 bases, and 9 bases separated the two germline ends. In nucleotides, the CDR3 is TGTGCCAGCAGCTTTGAGAGAACCACAGATACGCAGTATTTT. Translated: CASSFERTTDTQYF. The full variable domain, rest sourced from reference TRBV11-2 and TRBJ2-3, is EAGVAQSPRYKIIEKRQSVAFWCNPISGHATLYWYQQILGQGPKLLIQFQNNGVVDDSQLPKDRFSAERLKGVDSTLKIQPAKLEDSAVYLCASSFERTTDTQYFGPGTRLTVL.

CDR3 protein: CASSPWTSGGEETQYF. The CDR3 DNA is TGTGCCAGCAGCCCTTGGACTAGCGGGGGAGAAGAGACCCAGTACTTC. The chain employs TRBV7-2 and TRBJ2-5; 13 nucleotides line up with TRBD2. This CDR3 contains 16 residues. Trimming at V came to 5 bases and at J to 3 bases, leaving 6 bases not matched to a gene. The germline gives CDR1 SGHTA, CDR2 FQGNSA.

This rearrangement joins TRBV2 to TRBJ2-1; 11 positions match TRBD2. The J segment lost 0 bases and the V segment lost 6 bases, leaving 13 bases of the junction unmatched. CDR3 length equals 19 residues. Germline V gene lookup returns CDR1 SNHLY and CDR2 FYNNEI. In DNA, the CDR3 is TGTGCCAGCAGAGTGGCGACTAGCGGGGCCCAGATCTCCTACAATGAGCAGTTCTTC. It encodes CASRVATSGAQISYNEQFF.

V usage is TRBV6-6 and J usage is TRBJ2-7, with D unclear. Germline CDR1 MNHNY, CDR2 SVGAGI (reference sequence). This CDR3 is built from 12 residues. Trimming cost V 2 bases and J 7 bases, with 9 bases left between them. The CDR3 protein is CASSYQSTEQYF. CDR3 DNA sequence: TGTGCCAGCAGTTACCAGTCCACAGAGCAGTACTTC.